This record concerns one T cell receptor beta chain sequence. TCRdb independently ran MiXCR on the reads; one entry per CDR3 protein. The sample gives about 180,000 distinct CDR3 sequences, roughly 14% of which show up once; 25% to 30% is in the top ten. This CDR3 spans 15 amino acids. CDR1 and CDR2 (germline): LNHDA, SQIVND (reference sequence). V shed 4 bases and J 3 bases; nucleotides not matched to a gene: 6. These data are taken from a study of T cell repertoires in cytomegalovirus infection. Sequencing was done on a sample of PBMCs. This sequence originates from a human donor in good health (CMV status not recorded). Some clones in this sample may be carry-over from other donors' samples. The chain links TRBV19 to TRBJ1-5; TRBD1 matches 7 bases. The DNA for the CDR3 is TGTGCCAGTAGTACCGTGACAGGGCACAATCAGCCCCAGCATTTT. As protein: CASSTVTGHNQPQHF.